The source of this TCR beta chain is a study of blood T cell repertoires in COVID-19. On the study more broadly: Researchers got acute and convalescent COVID-19 samples from the United States, Italy and Spain. Nucleic acid was either cDNA or gDNA, and it came from T cells, B-cell-depleted T cells, or PBMCs.

Trimming at V came to 6 bases and at J to 2 bases, leaving 2 bases not matched to a gene. The germline V gene encodes CDR1 SNHLY and CDR2 FYNNEI. The CDR3 sequence is 14 residues long. The method was immunoSEQ multiplex PCR; TCRdb's version includes in-frame clones alone and lacks a portion of them. The sample shows roughly 69,000 clones, approximately 80% of them seen only once. In its sample, this clone was seen once. This rearrangement joins TRBV2 to TRBJ2-4; 9 bases are shared with TRBD1. Sequencing was carried out using PBMCs or T cells enriched from blood (not recorded which). This sequence was found in a woman in her thirties or forties with acute COVID-19. The CDR3 nucleotides are TGTGCCAGCAGCGACAGGGGGTCCAAAAACATTCAGTACTTC. Amino acid sequence: CASSDRGSKNIQYF.